Detailed here is one T cell receptor beta chain. Some clones are missing from TCRdb's copy, which holds only in-frame ones; the method was immunoSEQ multiplex PCR. This table has about 70,000 clones, 65% to 85% appearing once. This entry is derived from a study of radiotherapy plus CTLA-4 blockade in lung cancer. Trimming took 0 bases from V and 0 from J; bases not matched to a gene: 4. Germline CDR1 SGHTA, CDR2 FQGNSA. This CDR3 region has 16 residues. This TCR came from a human donor with non-small cell lung cancer whose response to radiotherapy plus ipilimumab could not be evaluated. Some clones in this sample may be carry-over from other donors' samples. The chain recombines TRBV7-2 with TRBJ1-2; 7 bases agree with TRBD1. The source material was peripheral blood, sampled from a patient treated with radiotherapy plus ipilimumab. The CDR3 bases are TGTGCCAGCAGCTTAGCCACCGGGACAGCTAACTATGGCTACACCTTC. As protein: CASSLATGTANYGYTF.